The entry below describes one T cell receptor (beta chain). Authors' processing steps: Estimation of nucleated cell counts was performed using reference gene primer amplification. Clones were read by immunoSEQ multiplex PCR, and TCRdb kept only the in-frame ones, dropping some. V, J and clone size derive from that table, while D and trimming were established from the DNA sequence. Of 200,000 to 250,000 clones listed, around 80% were seen once; the top ten hold about 7.8%. Seattle's enrolled individuals joined amid active infection and were then monitored longitudinally. This entry is derived from a study of blood T cell repertoires in COVID-19. Study-wide background: Specimens from acute and convalescent COVID-19 originated in the United States, Italy and Spain.

The receptor was isolated from a woman older than 75 with COVID-19, enrolled during active disease. Sequenced material: peripheral blood.

For the CDR3, the DNA is TGTGCCAGCAGTTTTGCAGGGGCTGCTGGAAACACCATATATTTT. It is translated as CASSFAGAAGNTIYF. V and J are TRBV28 and TRBJ1-3; weak D call: TRBD1 (6 bases). The CDR3 sequence is 15 residues long. The V end lost 3 bases, the J end lost 2 bases, and 11 bases lay between the germline ends. CDR1 is MDHEN and CDR2 is SYDVKM in the germline V gene.